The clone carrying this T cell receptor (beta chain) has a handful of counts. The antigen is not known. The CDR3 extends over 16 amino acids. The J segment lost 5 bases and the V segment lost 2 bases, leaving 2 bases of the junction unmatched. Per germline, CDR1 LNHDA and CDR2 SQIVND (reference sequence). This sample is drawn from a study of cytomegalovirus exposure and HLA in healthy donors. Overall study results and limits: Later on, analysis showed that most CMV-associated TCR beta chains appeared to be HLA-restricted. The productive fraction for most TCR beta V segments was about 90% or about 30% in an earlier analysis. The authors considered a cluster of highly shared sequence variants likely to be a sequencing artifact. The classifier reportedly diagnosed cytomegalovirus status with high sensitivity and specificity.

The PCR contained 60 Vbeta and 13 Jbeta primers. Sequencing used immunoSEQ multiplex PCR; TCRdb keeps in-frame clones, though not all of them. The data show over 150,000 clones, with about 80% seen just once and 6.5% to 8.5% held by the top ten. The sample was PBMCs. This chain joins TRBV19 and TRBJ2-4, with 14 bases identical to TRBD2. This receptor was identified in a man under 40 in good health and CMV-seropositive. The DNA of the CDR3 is TGTGCCAGTAGTATAAAGACTAGCGGGAGGGAAAACATTCAGTACTTC. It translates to CASSIKTSGRENIQYF. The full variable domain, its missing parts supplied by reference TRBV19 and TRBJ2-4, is DGGITQSPKYLFRKEGQNVTLSCEQNLNHDAMYWYRQDPGQGLRLIYYSQIVNDFQKGDIAEGYSVSREKKESFPLTVTSAQKNPTAFYLCASSIKTSGRENIQYFGAGTRLSVL.